Detailed here is one T cell receptor beta chain. What it recognizes is unknown. The data were obtained in a study of identical twins. TCRdb called the 5' RACE reads again in MiXCR, with one record for every CDR3 protein. Of some 300,000 distinct CDR3 sequences in the sample, around an eighth were seen once. CDR3 size: 15 residues. V lost 2 bases, J lost 7 bases, and 9 bases stayed unmatched. From germline, CDR1 is SGHRS and CDR2 YFSETQ. Study findings and constraints: Clonotypes of the beta chain that were abundant in cord blood carried fewer insertions (memory repertoires showed none). The degree of excess twin sharing was weaker in beta out-of-frame sequences. Partial confounding of zero-insertion analyses by invariant MAIT and iNKT cells was possible.

This same sample was also taken into another study, of yellow fever vaccine responses in identical twins. From that study: Reportedly, twins showed a vaccine T cell response that looked partly convergent and partly personalized.

This TCR derives from a woman aged 18-29 years in good health. The chain is built from TRBV5-1 and TRBJ2-1; 7 nucleotides agree with TRBD1. Sequencing was done on a sample of CD8+ T cells sorted from blood. The CDR3 spells CASSFWDSLTNEQFF. The CDR3 DNA sequence: TGCGCCAGCAGCTTTTGGGACAGTTTAACAAATGAGCAGTTCTTC.